This T cell receptor beta chain was retrieved from a study of shared clonotypes between healthy human individuals (dated by TCRdb to about 2020). Study-level background: Three men and two women, aged 18 to 49 years, made up the cohort. For each donor, CD4 naive and CD4 memory were each run on three plates, CD8 naive on two plates, and CD8 memory on one plate. To estimate repertoire size and how much clonotype sharing occurs between individuals, the study deeply sequenced the blood TCR repertoires of five healthy adults. Different laboratories and diverse techniques were used to prepare libraries and sequence TCR repertoires, to increase sequencing depth and limit assay-specific biases. Each donor's leukapheresis produced roughly between roughly 0.94 and 9.5 billion PBMCs. Results and caveats for the whole study, not just this receptor: Sampling was limited to blood, and TCR repertoires in tissue likely differ from TCR repertoires in blood. Naive subsets generally had larger estimated clonotype richness than memory subsets. Clonotypes shared by all four sorted-subset donors showed higher generation probabilities than non-shared clonotypes. About 5% of naive CD4, 3% to 3.5% of naive CD8, approximately 2% of memory CD4, and less than 0.45% of memory CD8 clonotypes were shared across several donors. Pairwise subsampling led to the expectation that sequencing depth would affect the degree of clonotype sharing among donors. Because the study included only a small number of donors, the genetic and exposure-history diversity represented was limited. Incomplete sequencing was indicated by rarefaction of sorted-subset datasets, despite the large sequencing depth.

V and J lose 0 bases and 5 bases, and a span of 10 bases separates them. Per the germline V gene, MNHEY is the CDR1 and SVGAGI is the CDR2. The CDR3 spans 14 residues, from the cysteine through the phenylalanine. Only CDR3 DNA is held: 42 bases, read in frame from base 1. Donors were healthy HIV-negative adults with no recently reported acute infections or vaccinations. Every donor was a Caucasian adult living in Nashville, Tennessee, USA. CD4+ T cells were enriched by magnetic negative selection, after which naive cells were positively selected on CD45RA and the negative fraction was taken as the memory subset. Blood was obtained by leukapheresis, after which PBMCs were separated by Ficoll-Histopaque density gradient centrifugation and cryopreserved in liquid nitrogen vapor phase. Purity and quantity of every magnetically sorted T cell population were checked by analytical flow cytometry. Genomic DNA was isolated from each sorted fraction and quantified by UV absorbance on a Nanodrop 2000c.

Using the deep immunoSEQ assay, TCR CDR3 regions were amplified from genomic DNA by multiplex PCR. Extracted genomic DNA from each cell subset was distributed evenly across all wells of several immunoSEQ 96-well plates, and each plate was treated as a replicate. For sorted subsets, approximately 200 ng of genomic DNA, equivalent to around 29,000 T cell genomes, went into each replicate PCR. Purified libraries were quantified with a Qubit 3.0 fluorometer, sized on a Bioanalyzer 2100, and re-quantified with the KAPA Library Quantification kit. Every immunoSEQ 96-well plate was sequenced on a separate single-read 150-cycle Illumina NextSeq 550 flow cell. Concerning the study's data processing: Because only junctional sequences without quality scores were contained in the immunoSEQ output, filtering matching that applied to full-length reads could not be performed. Sequences were annotated with PyIR, a Python wrapper for IgBLAST v1.9, and V/J genes and CDR3 were assigned using IMGT germline references. Reads with weak V/J assignments (E-value above 1e-6), missing CDR3, stop codons, out-of-frame junctions, or ambiguous translated residues were removed. V3J clonotypes were defined by identical inferred V gene, J gene, and CDR3 amino acid sequence. To compute the percentage overlap between repertoires, the number of shared unique clonotypes was divided by the size of the smaller repertoire. Three approaches were used to assess repertoire richness: RTK rarefaction, the Chao1 estimator, and Recon v2.1 estimates of unobserved clonotypes. Generation probabilities for all TCRbeta clonotypes obtained by the gDNA method from a handful of donors were computed using OLGA. TCRdb mirrors the immuneACCESS table, restricted to in-frame sequences. Some clones are absent from its copies; in checked studies, under half trace to an unresolved V gene, and the reason for the others is unknown. The V and J calls and the clone size are those of that table, but D and trimming were determined from the DNA. The sample profile shows 950,000 to 1,100,000 clones; approximately 80% of them were found once. Roughly 0.57% of the sample is in the top ten clones.

In the case of this clone: Its antigen remains unidentified. Base qualities are not recorded, but no much larger clone differs from it by a single base.

The origin of this receptor is a man aged 18 to 35 in good health. Some clones in this sample may be carry-over from other donors' samples. The V gene is TRBV6-5 and the J gene is TRBJ2-5; the D call is possibly TRBD1 or TRBD2, each sharing 5 bases. The sequenced material came from memory CD4+ T cells from PBMCs. The cell subset or site label, as the study defines it: CD45RA-negative fraction. This receptor has the CDR3 CASSYSNRRETQYF. The DNA reads TGTGCCAGCAGTTACTCGAACAGGAGGGAGACCCAGTACTTC.